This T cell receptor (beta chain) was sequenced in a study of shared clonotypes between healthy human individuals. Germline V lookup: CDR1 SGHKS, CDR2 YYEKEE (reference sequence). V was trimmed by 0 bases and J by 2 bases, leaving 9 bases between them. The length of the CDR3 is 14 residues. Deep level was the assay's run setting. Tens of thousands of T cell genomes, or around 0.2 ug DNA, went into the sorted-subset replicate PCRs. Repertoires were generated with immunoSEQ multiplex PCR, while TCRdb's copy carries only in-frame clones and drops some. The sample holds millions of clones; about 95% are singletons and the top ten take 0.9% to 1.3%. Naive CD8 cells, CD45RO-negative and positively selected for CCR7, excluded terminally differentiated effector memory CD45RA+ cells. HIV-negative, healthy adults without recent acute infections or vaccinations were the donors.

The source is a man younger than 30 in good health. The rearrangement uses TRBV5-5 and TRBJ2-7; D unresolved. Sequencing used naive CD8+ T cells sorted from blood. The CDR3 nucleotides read TGTGCCAGCAGCTTGGACGACATTACCTACGAGCAGTACTTC. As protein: CASSLDDITYEQYF.